A single sample is the source of the 23 T cell receptor beta chains below, sequenced in a study of T cells after posttransplantation cyclophosphamide. Profiled with immunoSEQ multiplex PCR; TCRdb holds only in-frame clones, not every one. The data contain some 10,000 clones, approximately 78% of them seen just once; the ten biggest clones take up roughly 5.4%. Treatment was busulfan-fludarabine conditioning, a marrow graft, and cyclophosphamide on days +3 and +4. The starting material was PBMCs, obtained after allogeneic stem cell transplant with posttransplant cyclophosphamide. These receptors were obtained from a female patient aged 50-59 years who received an allogeneic stem cell transplant from a related donor, was CMV-positive, and had no GVHD. Part of the T cells may come from the graft donor.

This sequence joins TRBV25-1 and TRBJ1-4, with TRBD1 identical over 8 bases. The V and J ends lost 3 bases and 0 bases, in that order; junction bases with no gene match: 3. Germline V CDR1 and CDR2: MGHDK, SYGVNS. The CDR3 runs to 16 residues. The DNA of the CDR3 is TGTGCCAGCAGTGATCCACAGGGGGCAACTAATGAAAAACTGTTTTTT. This encodes CASSDPQGATNEKLFF.

The chain employs TRBV5-4 and TRBJ2-3, with 8 positions matching TRBD2. This CDR3 region has 16 residues. Germline trimming cut 6 bases from V and 0 bases from J; bases unmatched to any gene: 9. Per germline, CDR1 SGHNT and CDR2 YYREEE (reference sequence). CDR3 loop: CASNNAGGPSTDTQYF. In DNA, the CDR3 is TGTGCCAGCAACAATGCGGGGGGCCCTAGCACAGATACGCAGTATTTT. Drawing the rest from reference TRBV5-4 and TRBJ2-3, the complete variable domain is ETGVTQSPTHLIKTRGQQVTLRCSSQSGHNTVSWYQQALGQGPQFIFQYYREEENGRGNFPPRFSGLQFPNYSSELNVNALELDDSALYLCASNNAGGPSTDTQYFGPGTRLTVL.

This clone was found a few times. The chain combines TRBV10-3 with TRBJ1-5; D is perhaps TRBD1 (5 bases). V shed 0 bases and J shed 0 bases, with 9 bases lying between them. The germline CDR1 and CDR2 sequences are ENHRY and SYGVKD. The CDR3 length is 16 residues. CDR3 nucleotide sequence: TGTGCCATCAGTGAGTCTGCAGGGTTTAGCAATCAGCCCCAGCATTTT. Translated, it gives CAISESAGFSNQPQHF.

The chain joins TRBV15 to TRBJ2-3; a weak D match, TRBD1 (6 bases). Trimming shortened V by 4 bases and J by 5 bases, and 16 bases separated the two germline ends. Germline V lookup: CDR1 LNHNV, CDR2 YYDKDF (reference sequence). The CDR3 has 15 residues. CDR3 in amino acids: CATSTARGKGDTQYF. The CDR3 bases are TGTGCCACCAGCACCGCGAGGGGGAAGGGAGATACGCAGTATTTT.

This chain links TRBV6-5 with TRBJ2-7, with D unclear. Trimming removed 2 bases from V and 2 bases from J, with 10 bases in between. The CDR3 is made up of 14 amino acids. CDR1 MNHEY and CDR2 SVGAGI come from the germline V gene. CDR3 sequence reads: CASSYIVGAYEQYF. CDR3 DNA: TGTGCCAGCAGTTACATAGTGGGCGCCTACGAGCAGTACTTC.

The V call is TRBV7-9, the J call TRBJ2-3; 10 nucleotides align to TRBD2. Looked up from germline, CDR1 is SEHNR and CDR2 is FQNEAQ (reference sequence). V trimming: 3 bases; J trimming: 4 bases; junction bases outside the gene matches: 4. This CDR3 contains 15 residues. CDR3 nucleotides: TGTGCCAGCAGCTTCCAGCGGGGGGGGTCAGATACGCAGTATTTT. Translating gives CASSFQRGGSDTQYF.

This rearrangement joins TRBV30 to TRBJ1-5; TRBD1 is a possible D gene (5 bases). V shed 0 bases and J shed 10 bases, with 16 bases lying between them. Germline lookup yields CDR1 GTSNPN and CDR2 SVGIG (reference sequence). This CDR3 region has 14 residues. The CDR3 nucleotides are TGTGCCTGGAGTGTAACGGGGGTTTGGGGACCCCAGCATTTT. Its protein product is CAWSVTGVWGPQHF. Full variable domain (missing parts from reference TRBV30 and TRBJ1-5): SQTIHQWPATLVQPVGSPLSLECTVEGTSNPNLYWYRQAAGRGLQLLFYSVGIGQISSEVPQNLSASRPQDRQFILSSKKLLLSDSGFYLCAWSVTGVWGPQHFGDGTRLSIL.

Worth noting for this clone: With only one base between it and a far larger clone, this is likely a read error. V gene TRBV4-2 combines with J gene TRBJ2-7; unclear D gene. V was shortened by 1 base and J by 6 bases, with 4 bases between the two germline ends. The CDR3 contains 11 residues. In germline, CDR1 is LGHNA, CDR2 YNFKEQ. CDR3 coding DNA: TGTGCCAGCAGCCAAGGCGCCGAGCAGTACTTC. Residues: CASSQGAEQYF.

The chain joins TRBV5-4 to TRBJ2-5, with TRBD1 as a possible D gene (6 bases). The germline V gene encodes CDR1 SGHNT and CDR2 YYREEE (reference sequence). The CDR3 extends over 14 amino acids. V was pared by 4 bases and J by 4 bases, with 14 bases between. In nucleotides, the CDR3 is TGTGCCAGCAGCCGCTACAGGGCTGGAGAGACCCAGTACTTC. Its translation: CASSRYRAGETQYF.

CDR3 in DNA: TGTGCCAGCAGCCGATCTACAGCAGTCCAAGAGACCCAGTACTTC. Translating it yields CASSRSTAVQETQYF. The chain couples TRBV7-2 to TRBJ2-5; no definite D call. V lost 5 bases, J lost 1 base, and 14 bases lay in between. Looked up from germline, CDR1 is SGHTA and CDR2 is FQGNSA. The CDR3 contains 15 residues.

This clone occurred a few times. The V and J genes are TRBV5-1 and TRBJ2-7, with 10 bases fitting TRBD1. This CDR3 region has 14 residues. Germline values: CDR1 SGHRS, CDR2 YFSETQ. The trim removed 2 bases at V and 7 bases at J, leaving 6 bases unmatched. The CDR3 region has the DNA TGCGCCAGCAGCTTAGGACAGGGGGACGCGGAGCAGTACTTC. It codes for CASSLGQGDAEQYF.

The chain joins TRBV2 to TRBJ2-7, with D unresolved. The CDR3 contains 14 residues. Germline CDR1 reads SNHLY; CDR2 reads FYNNEI. V was cut by 6 bases and J by 0 bases, with 12 bases left in between. CDR3 nucleotide sequence: TGTGCCAGCAGGGGTCTTTCTAGCTCCTACGAGCAGTACTTC. It yields the protein CASRGLSSSYEQYF.

The chain recombines TRBV9 with TRBJ1-1; perhaps TRBD1 as D (5 bases). The V gene's germline CDR1 is SGDLS and CDR2 YYNGEE. The length of the CDR3 is 14 residues. V dropped 7 bases and J dropped 2 bases, with 15 bases sitting between them. The CDR3 nucleotides read TGTGCCAGCCAACCGGGGGGGGTTAACACTGAAGCTTTCTTT. This translates into CASQPGGVNTEAFF. Full variable domain (rest looked up from reference TRBV9 and TRBJ1-1): DSGVTQTPKHLITATGQRVTLRCSPRSGDLSVYWYQQSLDQGLQFLIQYYNGEERAKGNILERFSAQQFPDLHSELNLSSLELGDSALYFCASQPGGVNTEAFFGQGTRLTVV.

The genes are TRBV7-6 and TRBJ2-2; 9 nucleotides align to TRBD1. Unmatched junction bases numbered 10, after V lost 3 bases and J lost 8 bases. In germline, CDR1 is SGHVS, CDR2 FNYEAQ. The CDR3 is made up of 16 amino acids. The CDR3 region is CASSFRGGQGTGELFF. The CDR3 bases are TGTGCCAGCAGCTTTAGAGGGGGACAGGGTACAGGGGAGCTGTTTTTT.

Turning to this clone: The junction departs from the called germline gene at one end, perhaps through a read error. Other nucleotide sequences from this sample produce the same CDR3. The rearrangement joins TRBV7-2 to TRBJ2-7; 10 bases agree with TRBD1. This CDR3 is built from 15 residues. Germline lookup yields CDR1 SGHTA and CDR2 FQGNSA. CDR3 nucleotide sequence: TGTGCTAGCAGCGAGGGACAGGGGTCGGCCTACGAGCAGTACTTC. Protein sequence: CASSEGQGSAYEQYF.

J is TRBJ2-2 and V is TRBV7-6; TRBD2 might be the D (5 bases). Trimming removed 2 bases at V and 11 bases at J, with 21 bases between. Germline CDR1 SGHVS, CDR2 FNYEAQ. This CDR3 contains 16 residues. The CDR3 nucleotides are TGTGCCAGCAGCTTATATCGGGAACCCCCCATCGGCGAGCTGTTTTTT. This encodes CASSLYREPPIGELFF.

The chain links TRBV4-2 to TRBJ2-5; D perhaps matches TRBD2 (6 bases). This CDR3 is built from 15 residues. CDR1 and CDR2 from the germline V gene are LGHNA and YNFKEQ. V lost 1 base and J 4 bases, leaving 13 bases between the germline ends. The CDR3 is CASSQGASEGETQYF. The DNA for the CDR3 is TGTGCCAGCAGCCAAGGGGCTAGCGAGGGAGAGACCCAGTACTTC.

This clone was counted a few times. At one of its ends the junction is not consistent with the germline gene, which may arise from a read error. The V and J genes are TRBV7-7 and TRBJ2-5, with 8 bases lining up with TRBD1. The CDR3 runs 13 residues. CDR1 and CDR2 (germline): SSHAT, FNYEAQ (reference sequence). The DNA for the CDR3 is TGTGCTAGCAGCCCGGACAGGGACGAGACCCAGTACTTC. Translating it yields CASSPDRDETQYF.

This sequence joins TRBV4-2 and TRBJ2-3, with D possibly being TRBD2 (5 bases). The germline gives CDR1 LGHNA, CDR2 YNFKEQ. The CDR3 is 16 residues long. V was pared by 0 bases and J by 0 bases, with 10 bases between. DNA of the CDR3: TGTGCCAGCAGCCAAGACCCAGCGGCTAGCACAGATACGCAGTATTTT. The encoded protein is CASSQDPAASTDTQYF.

V gene TRBV5-1 combines with J gene TRBJ2-3, with 12 nucleotides matching TRBD2. The CDR3 consists of 14 residues. The trim removed 4 bases at V and 4 bases at J, leaving 1 base unmatched. Germline CDR1 and CDR2: SGHRS and YFSETQ. The DNA for the CDR3 is TGCGCCAGCAGCGCTAGCGGGGGGGCAGATACGCAGTATTTT. Its protein is CASSASGGADTQYF.

J is TRBJ2-7 and V is TRBV9; perhaps TRBD1 as D (6 bases). Trimming removed 0 bases from V and 4 bases from J, with 14 bases in between. This CDR3 contains 15 residues. Germline V lookup: CDR1 SGDLS, CDR2 YYNGEE. The CDR3 spells CASSVDGTPSYEQYF. The CDR3 nucleotides read TGTGCCAGCAGCGTAGACGGGACACCTTCTTACGAGCAGTACTTC. The variable domain in full, with the rest retrieved from reference TRBV9 and TRBJ2-7, is DSGVTQTPKHLITATGQRVTLRCSPRSGDLSVYWYQQSLDQGLQFLIQYYNGEERAKGNILERFSAQQFPDLHSELNLSSLELGDSALYFCASSVDGTPSYEQYFGPGTRLTVT.

The chain employs TRBV18 and TRBJ1-1; 8 bases are a match to TRBD1. The V and J ends lost 1 base and 10 bases, in that order; junction bases with no gene match: 11. The CDR3 runs to 15 residues. Germline V CDR1 and CDR2: KGHSH, LQKENI. This chain's CDR3 is CASSPQAQTGVVAFF. The CDR3 coding sequence is TGTGCCAGCTCACCACAAGCCCAGACAGGGGTCGTAGCTTTCTTT.

The chain combines TRBV30 with TRBJ1-4, with D maybe TRBD1 (5 bases). This CDR3 comprises 14 residues. With 0 bases removed from V and 5 bases from J, the gap between germline ends came to 10 bases. Germline loops: CDR1 GTSNPN, CDR2 SVGIG (reference sequence). CDR3 sequence (DNA): TGTGCCTGGAGTGTACGGGGGACGAATGAAAAACTGTTTTTT. Amino acids: CAWSVRGTNEKLFF.